This T cell receptor (beta chain) derives from a study of OX40 agonist ivuxolimab in advanced cancers. Overall study context: With ivuxolimab, an agonistic anti-OX40 (CD134) antibody, patients were treated. Recorded diagnoses for dose-escalation patients were hepatocellular carcinoma, melanoma, renal cell or head and neck cancer. Among those enrolled, mean age was about 63 years (range roughly 23 to 85) and about 79% were male.

Libraries were prepared by immunoSEQ multiplex PCR; TCRdb keeps only in-frame clonotypes and omits some of them. The data contain roughly 40,000 clones, around 87% of them seen just once; the ten biggest clones take up 4.7%. Study observations and caveats: Nonresponders included some who also had low normalized T-cell clonal expansion.

This clone was counted only a few times. Its specificity is not known. The germline V gene has CDR1 SEHNR and CDR2 FQNEAQ (reference sequence). V lost 5 bases to trimming and J lost 3 bases, with 21 bases between them. The CDR3 is 17 amino acids. The sample consisted of CD4+ or CD8+ T cells sorted from blood, taken in a trial of the OX40 agonist ivuxolimab. The clonotype originates from an adult with an advanced solid tumor such as melanoma, head and neck, liver or kidney cancer. The chain combines TRBV7-9 with TRBJ2-3; TRBD1 is a possible D gene (5 bases). CDR3 DNA sequence: TGTGCCAGCAGCCAGAATAGACGAGCAGGGCTAACAGATACGCAGTATTTT. Encoded protein: CASSQNRRAGLTDTQYF.